This T cell receptor beta chain comes out of a study of blood T cells in healthy people across ages. The CDR3 consists of 16 residues. V was trimmed by 2 bases and J by 2 bases, leaving 16 bases between them. Germline CDR1 and CDR2: SGHAT and FQNNGV. This clonotype was seen ten or more times. Then a second PCR, running roughly 6 to 11 cycles, was carried out with a sample-barcoded 5' primer and a J-beta primer mix. Every sample produced at least 2.5 million CDR3-containing paired-end reads. Using its own MiXCR run on the 5' RACE reads, TCRdb lists one record per CDR3 protein. The table lists 650,000 to 700,000 distinct CDR3 sequences, roughly 32% of them singletons.

This chain joins TRBV11-2 and TRBJ2-7, with D unclear. This TCR was sampled from a woman aged 80 or older in good health. The material sequenced was blood. This CDR3 reads CASSLSPQAAAYEQYF. CDR3 DNA: TGTGCCAGCAGCTTATCGCCCCAAGCTGCCGCCTACGAGCAGTACTTC.